This T cell receptor (beta chain) was identified during a study of blood T cells in healthy people across ages. In the case of this clonotype: Its specificity is unknown.

It was with a sample-barcoded 5' primer and a J-beta primer mix that a second PCR of about 6 to 12 cycles was run. TCRdb fed the 5' RACE reads into MiXCR, producing one record per CDR3 protein. The sample carries 800,000 to 900,000 distinct CDR3 sequences, around two thirds recorded once. General study findings and limits: Considered underestimates were the diversity estimates obtained from one million T cells. With naive T cell percentage, TCR beta diversity showed a strong correlation. The study lacked donor CMV status, which possibly confounded expanded clonotype changes.

Germline V gene sequence: CDR1 SGHDT, CDR2 YYEEEE. The CDR3 is made up of 14 amino acids. V shed 4 bases and J shed 4 bases, with 14 bases lying between them. The V and J genes are TRBV5-6 and TRBJ1-2; no firm D call. The clonotype originates from a man younger than 45 in good health. Sequenced sample: blood. The CDR3 DNA reads as TGTGCCAGCAGCGGTTTAGCGCAAAGCTATGGCTACACCTTC. It yields the protein CASSGLAQSYGYTF.